This T cell receptor (beta chain) was retrieved from a study of CXCR3-negative and CXCR3-positive naive CD8 T cells. CDR3 length: 15 residues. CDR1 is MGHDK, CDR2 SYGVNS, per germline. The authors prepared UMI-labeled TRB cDNA libraries by 5' RACE. With the 5' RACE reads reprocessed, TCRdb shows one record per CDR3 protein and no DNA. Here the sample table reports 4,500 to 5,500 distinct CDR3 sequences. Overall study findings and caveats: Memory CD8+ cells had much lower diversity, and both naive subsets had comparably high diversity. TRB CDR3s of CXCR3-positive naive cells were more hydrophobic than those of CXCR3-negative naive cells.

This clonotype is deemed large by its frequency. The antigen remains undetermined. The sequence was obtained from a human donor in good health. Some clones in this sample may be carry-over from other donors' samples. J is TRBJ2-1 and V is TRBV25-1. The sequenced sample consisted of naive CXCR3+ CD8+ T cells from blood. The subset is: CD45RO-CCR7+CD27+CD95- naive CD8+ T cells expressing CXCR3 (TNR3+). This CDR3 is CASSEPSRPYNEQFF.